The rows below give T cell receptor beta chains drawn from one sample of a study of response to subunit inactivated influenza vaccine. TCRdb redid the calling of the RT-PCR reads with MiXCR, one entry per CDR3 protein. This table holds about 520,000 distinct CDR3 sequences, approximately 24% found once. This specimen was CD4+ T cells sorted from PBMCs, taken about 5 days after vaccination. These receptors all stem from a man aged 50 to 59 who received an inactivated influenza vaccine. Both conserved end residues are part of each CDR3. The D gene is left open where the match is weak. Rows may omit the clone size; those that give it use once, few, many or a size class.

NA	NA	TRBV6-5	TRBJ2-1	CASSYSGGVVQFF	TGTGCCAGCAGTTACTCCGGGGGTGTAGTGCAGTTCTTC
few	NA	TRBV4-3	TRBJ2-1	CASSQIGGVYEQFF	TGCGCCAGCAGCCAGATTGGAGGGGTCTATGAGCAGTTCTTC
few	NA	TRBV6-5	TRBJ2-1	CASSYSEMGRTYNEQFF	TGTGCCAGCAGTTACTCGGAAATGGGGCGAACCTACAATGAGCAGTTCTTC
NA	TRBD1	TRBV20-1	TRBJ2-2	CSARDRGGTGYTGELFF	TGCAGTGCTAGAGATAGAGGCGGGACAGGGTACACCGGGGAGCTGTTTTTT
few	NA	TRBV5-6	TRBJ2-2	CASSLMTDTGELFF	TGTGCCAGCAGCTTGATGACTGACACCGGGGAGCTGTTTTTT
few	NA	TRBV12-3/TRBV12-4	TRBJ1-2	CASSIYSYGYTF	TGTGCCAGCAGTATCTACAGCTATGGCTACACCTTC
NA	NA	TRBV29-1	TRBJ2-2	CSTQEGRDSGELFF	TGCAGCACCCAGGAGGGACGGGATTCAGGGGAGCTGTTTTTT
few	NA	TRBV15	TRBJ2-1	CATSGHKQEQFF	TGTGCCACCAGCGGACACAAGCAGGAGCAGTTCTTC
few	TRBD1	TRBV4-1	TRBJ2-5	CASSQVQGVQETQYF	TGCGCCAGCAGCCAAGTTCAGGGGGTACAAGAGACCCAGTACTTC
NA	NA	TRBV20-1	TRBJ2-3	CSARDLLASTDTQYF	TGCAGTGCTAGAGATCTTCTAGCGAGCACAGATACGCAGTATTTT
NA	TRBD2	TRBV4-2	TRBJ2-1	CASSGLAGGGTYNEQFF	TGTGCCAGCAGCGGACTAGCGGGGGGGGGCACCTACAATGAGCAGTTCTTC
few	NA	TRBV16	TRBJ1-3	CASSQMGTSGNTIYF	TGTGCCAGCAGCCAAATGGGAACTTCTGGAAACACCATATATTTT
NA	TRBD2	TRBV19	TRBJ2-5	CASSRAPFSSGRAETQYF	TGTGCCAGTAGCCGGGCCCCCTTTTCTAGCGGGAGGGCAGAGACCCAGTACTTC
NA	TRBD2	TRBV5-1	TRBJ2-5	CASSLGGRPSSMGETQYF	TGCGCCAGCAGCTTGGGCGGGAGGCCCTCGTCAATGGGAGAGACCCAGTACTTC